The rows below give T cell receptor beta chains drawn from one sample of a study of CD8+CD57+ T cells in acquired aplastic anemia. TCRdb ran MiXCR on the reads and lists one entry per CDR3 protein. The sample lists 180,000 or so distinct CDR3 sequences, 40% to 55% occurring once. The sample taken for sequencing was sorted CD4+, CD8+, or CD8+CD57+ T cells (not recorded which) from PBMCs. The receptors here all came from a human donor in good health. Each CDR3 is given with its conserved first and last residue. Fields, in order: D gene, J gene, V gene, clone size, CDR3 length, CDR3 protein, CDR3 DNA. D genes are given only for firm matches. Expanded clones are given a class, and other clones once, few, many or no size at all.

>NA|TRBJ2-1|TRBV4-3|few|16
CASSQELVGSGFGGFF
TGCGCCAGCAGCCAAGAACTGGTGGGCAGCGGCTTCGGTGGGTTCTTC
>NA|TRBJ1-3|TRBV19|many|15
CASSINSLSGNTIYF
TGTGCCAGTAGTATTAACAGCCTCTCTGGAAACACCATATATTTT
>NA|TRBJ2-1|TRBV28|few|11
CASRKYNEQFF
TGTGCCAGCAGAAAATACAATGAGCAGTTCTTC
>TRBD1|TRBJ1-5|TRBV20-1|NA|13
CSAATGAFRPQHF
TGCAGTGCGGCCACAGGGGCGTTCCGGCCCCAGCATTTT
>NA|TRBJ2-1|TRBV29-1|many|11
CSVVRAREQFF
TGCAGCGTTGTGAGGGCTCGCGAGCAGTTCTTC
>NA|TRBJ2-7|TRBV7-8|NA|14
CASSGAGSSYEQYF
TGTGCCAGCAGCGGGGCAGGAAGCTCCTACGAGCAGTACTTC
>TRBD1|TRBJ1-1|TRBV7-9|NA|13
CASRGQANTEAFF
TGTGCCAGCAGAGGACAGGCGAACACTGAAGCTTTCTTT
>TRBD1|TRBJ2-1|TRBV10-2|many|13
CASSDRVGDEQFF
TGCGCCAGCAGCGACAGGGTTGGCGATGAGCAGTTCTTC
>TRBD2|TRBJ2-2|TRBV2|many|15
CASRKGLARTGELFF
TGTGCCAGCAGGAAAGGACTAGCTCGTACCGGGGAGCTGTTTTTT
>TRBD2|TRBJ2-1|TRBV20-1|NA|13
CSAQGTTYNEQFF
TGCAGTGCTCAAGGGACTACCTACAATGAGCAGTTCTTC
>TRBD2|TRBJ2-5|TRBV3-1|few|16
CASSQDRLAGGETQYF
TGTGCCAGCAGCCAAGATAGGCTAGCGGGAGGAGAGACCCAGTACTTC
>TRBD2|TRBJ2-1|TRBV11-3|many|14
CASSFTSGDNEQFF
TGTGCCAGCAGCTTCACTAGCGGGGACAATGAGCAGTTCTTC
>NA|TRBJ1-1|TRBV9|few|13
CASSVVVGTEAFF
TGTGCCAGCAGCGTAGTGGTTGGGACAGAAGCTTTCTTT
>TRBD2|TRBJ2-1|TRBV2|many|16
CASIAQTSGRTNEQFF
TGTGCCAGCATCGCGCAGACTAGCGGGAGGACGAATGAGCAGTTCTTC
>NA|TRBJ2-2|TRBV7-2|NA|15
CASSGQSSNTGELFF
TGTGCCAGCAGCGGACAGTCATCGAACACCGGGGAGCTGTTTTTT
>NA|TRBJ2-7|TRBV12-3/TRBV12-4|many|14
CASSLGARDYEQYF
TGTGCCAGCAGCCTAGGGGCCAGGGACTACGAGCAGTACTTC
>NA|TRBJ2-3|TRBV3-1|many|15
CASSPVPRPTDTQYF
TGTGCCAGCAGCCCCGTCCCTCGCCCAACAGATACGCAGTATTTT
>TRBD1|TRBJ1-3|TRBV10-3|NA|13
CAIRTGDGNTIYF
TGTGCCATTAGGACAGGGGACGGAAACACCATATATTTT
>TRBD2|TRBJ2-5|TRBV20-1|NA|14
CSARTGGSGETQYF
TGCAGTGCTAGAACGGGGGGATCAGGCGAGACCCAGTACTTC
>NA|TRBJ2-5|TRBV2|many|12
CASSDGGWTQYF
TGTGCCAGCAGCGACGGGGGATGGACCCAGTACTTC
>NA|TRBJ1-6|TRBV3-1|NA|13
CASSLKSASPLHF
TGTGCCAGCAGCCTCAAATCTGCTTCACCCCTCCACTTT
>NA|TRBJ1-1|TRBV3-1|few|12
CASSQPGREAFF
TGTGCCAGCAGCCAACCCGGCAGAGAAGCTTTCTTT
>NA|TRBJ1-1|TRBV9|NA|12
CASSPGGLEAFF
TGTGCCAGCAGCCCGGGTGGTCTCGAAGCTTTCTTT
>TRBD1|TRBJ1-1|TRBV7-9|NA|15
CASSLGGTGGLEAFF
TGTGCCAGCAGCTTAGGCGGGACAGGGGGCTTGGAGGCTTTCTTT
>NA|TRBJ1-6|TRBV2|NA|13
CASSYRVNSPLHF
TGTGCCAGCAGTTACCGGGTGAATTCACCCCTCCACTTT
>TRBD1|TRBJ1-1|TRBV20-1|NA|13
CSALETGATEAFF
TGCAGTGCTCTTGAGACAGGGGCAACTGAAGCTTTCTTT
>NA|TRBJ2-7|TRBV7-2|many|13
CASSLELGYEQYF
TGTGCCAGCAGCTTAGAATTAGGATACGAGCAGTACTTC
>NA|TRBJ2-7|TRBV20-1|once|13
CSARDGPSGKPKF
TGCAGTGCTAGAGATGGCCCGTCCGGGAAACCGAAATTC
>NA|TRBJ2-1|TRBV11-2|NA|15
CASSLGLGTFNEQFF
TGTGCCAGCAGCTTAGGACTAGGTACTTTCAATGAGCAGTTCTTC
>TRBD2|TRBJ2-7|TRBV5-8|NA|15
CASSLGPSGAYEQYF
TGTGCCAGCAGCTTAGGACCTAGCGGAGCCTACGAGCAGTACTTC
>TRBD2|TRBJ2-1|TRBV10-2|many|14
CASRLAGANNEQFF
TGCGCCAGCAGGCTAGCGGGAGCAAACAATGAGCAGTTCTTC
>NA|TRBJ2-1|TRBV2|once|15
CASRLRQGVLGEQFF
TGTGCCAGCAGACTAAGACAAGGGGTCCTGGGTGAGCAGTTCTTC
>NA|TRBJ1-3|TRBV7-2|NA|14
CASSLGSLGNTIYF
TGTGCCAGCAGCTTAGGCAGCCTCGGCAACACCATATATTTT
>NA|TRBJ2-5|TRBV24-1|NA|17
CATSDLKERGAQETQYF
TGTGCCACCAGTGATTTAAAGGAAAGAGGGGCCCAAGAGACCCAGTACTTC
>TRBD1|TRBJ1-1|TRBV7-9|many|14
CASRRTGENTEAFF
TGTGCCAGCCGAAGGACAGGGGAGAACACTGAAGCTTTCTTT
>NA|TRBJ2-7|TRBV20-1|NA|14
CSARDQGRADEQYF
TGCAGTGCTAGAGATCAAGGCAGGGCGGACGAGCAGTACTTC
>TRBD1|TRBJ2-7|TRBV11-2|many|17
CASSLGYSGQGIYEQYF
TGTGCCAGCAGCTTAGGGTATTCAGGACAGGGAATCTACGAGCAGTACTTC
>NA|TRBJ2-3|TRBV27|NA|18
CASRRRYPLAASTDTQYF
TGTGCCAGCAGACGCCGTTACCCACTAGCTGCTAGCACAGATACGCAGTATTTT
>TRBD1|TRBJ1-3|TRBV9|many|15
CASSEGQGDGNTIYF
TGTGCCAGCAGCGAGGGACAGGGGGATGGAAACACCATATATTTT
>NA|TRBJ2-7|TRBV20-1|NA|13
CSARGGADYEQYF
TGCAGTGCTAGAGGAGGGGCCGACTACGAGCAGTACTTC
>NA|TRBJ1-5|TRBV12-5|NA|11
CASGQNQPQHF
TGTGCTAGTGGTCAAAATCAGCCCCAGCATTTT